The 5 T cell receptor beta chains below come from one sample, sequenced in a study of Ad26.COV2.S vaccination and SARS-CoV-2 variants (dated by TCRdb to the early 2020s). Library construction relied on the immunoSEQ multiplex PCR assay. TCRdb provides this immuneACCESS table in a form limited to in-frame rearrangements. Some clones are lacking; in checked studies, under half of them reflect an unresolved V gene, and why the rest are absent is not known. This sample is represented by over 400,000 clones; roughly 87% of them were singletons. About 2.5% of the sample rests with the top ten. Explained via the paper, the treatment or condition label denotes: roughly 18 received Ad26.COV2.S at low or high dose, single or two shots; a few received placebo; per-sample allocation not given. For vaccine and placebo recipients, the sequenced repertoires came from samples collected on day 63 after the first injection.

The specimen was peripheral blood, collected in a trial of Ad26.COV2.S vaccine versus placebo. These receptors were taken from a person between 18 and 65 years old who received the Ad26.COV2.S COVID-19 vaccine or a placebo.

The chain combines TRBV4-2 with TRBJ1-5, with D maybe TRBD1 (6 bases). The ends were cut back, 1 base at V and 3 bases at J, with 10 bases in the middle. This CDR3 spans 15 amino acids. CDR1 LGHNA and CDR2 YNFKEQ come from the germline V gene. CDR3 region: CASSQGTDHNQPQHF. CDR3 bases: TGTGCCAGCAGCCAAGGGACAGACCACAATCAGCCCCAGCATTTT.

The chain is built from TRBV20-1 and TRBJ1-2; D remains ambiguous. Germline V CDR1 and CDR2: DFQATT, SNEGSKA (reference sequence). V was cut by 6 bases and J by 8 bases, with 13 bases left in between. This CDR3 has 11 residues. The CDR3 is CSAARGEGYTF. For the CDR3, the DNA is TGCAGTGCAGCCCGCGGGGAGGGCTACACCTTC.

The chain combines TRBV5-1 with TRBJ1-6, with TRBD1 as a possible D gene (6 bases). Germline loops: CDR1 SGHRS, CDR2 YFSETQ. The ends were cut back, 0 bases at V and 5 bases at J, with 15 bases in the middle. The CDR3 contains 17 residues. The CDR3 DNA reads TGCGCCAGCAGCTTGGGGGCCCAGGCAGGGGATAATTCACCCCTCCACTTT. This translates into CASSLGAQAGDNSPLHF.

The V call is TRBV19, the J call TRBJ1-2; the D gene is possibly TRBD1 (6 bases). V was shortened by 0 bases and J by 8 bases, with 13 bases between the two germline ends. The CDR3 spans 14 residues. Germline V gene sequence: CDR1 LNHDA, CDR2 SQIVND (reference sequence). The chain's CDR3 is CASSIDGGGWGYTF. Written as DNA, the CDR3 is TGTGCCAGTAGTATAGATGGCGGGGGCTGGGGCTACACCTTC.

V gene TRBV6-5 combines with J gene TRBJ2-7; no definite D call. Germline V gene lookup returns CDR1 MNHEY and CDR2 SVGAGI. Trimming took 7 bases from V and 0 from J, leaving 7 bases between them. This CDR3 has 12 residues. CDR3 amino acids: CASKADSYEQYF. CDR3 sequence (DNA): TGTGCCAGCAAGGCGGACTCCTACGAGCAGTACTTC.